This record concerns one TCR beta chain sequence. Its cognate antigen is unknown. V shed 6 bases and J 3 bases; nucleotides not matched to a gene: 5. The CDR3 is made up of 15 amino acids. Germline-derived CDR1 and CDR2 are ENHRY and SYGVKD. Primers: 60 Vbeta forward and 13 Jbeta reverse. The data were produced by immunoSEQ multiplex PCR, yet TCRdb's version contains in-frame clones alone and is incomplete. The sample holds 150,000 to 200,000 clones. This specimen comes from a study of cytomegalovirus exposure and HLA in healthy donors. Whole-study findings and limits: Available immune exposure information covered CMV serostatus only.

This clonotype was sampled from a man aged 30-40 years in good health and CMV-seronegative. The chain is built from TRBV10-3 and TRBJ1-3, with 10 bases lining up with TRBD1. Sequenced: PBMCs. The CDR3 DNA reads TGTGCCATCAGCCTCGGGACAGGGGTTGGAAACACCATATATTTT. This codes for CAISLGTGVGNTIYF.